What follows are 16 T cell receptor beta chains derived from one specimen sequenced in a study of breast tumors, draining lymph nodes, adjacent tissues. Breast cancer patients provided tissue from their axillary draining lymph nodes. One entry per CDR3 protein, called by TCRdb with MiXCR from the multiplex PCR reads. Here the sample spans 120,000 or so distinct CDR3 sequences, nearly 20% being singletons. The sequencing input was axillary lymph node tissue. These receptors originate from a female donor with breast cancer. Some clones in this sample may be carry-over from other donors' samples.

V usage is TRBV3-1 and J usage is TRBJ2-4; the D gene is possibly TRBD2 (6 bases). There are 17 residues in the CDR3. Per germline, CDR1 LGHDT and CDR2 YNNKEL (reference sequence). With 4 bases removed from V and 0 bases from J, the gap between germline ends came to 16 bases. This CDR3 is CASSPWGGILAKNIQYF. The CDR3 region has the DNA TGTGCCAGCAGCCCCTGGGGCGGGATCCTAGCCAAAAACATTCAGTACTTC.

This clonotype was counted at least ten times. J is TRBJ2-7 and V is TRBV30, with 7 bases fitting TRBD1. Per the germline V gene, CDR1 is GTSNPN and CDR2 is SVGIG (reference sequence). The junction had 4 bases not matched to a gene; V was cut back by 2 bases and J by 0 bases. CDR3 length equals 14 residues. This CDR3 is CAWSPGQLSYEQYF. Here the CDR3 DNA reads TGTGCCTGGAGTCCGGGACAGCTCTCCTACGAGCAGTACTTC.

A note on this clonotype: A much larger clone differs by one base, so this may be a read error. V usage is TRBV9 and J usage is TRBJ1-2; TRBD1 matches 7 bases. J was trimmed by 2 bases and V by 2 bases; bases with no gene match: 6. This CDR3 spans 15 amino acids. Germline CDR1 reads SGDLS; CDR2 reads YYNGEE. CDR3 protein: CASSVRDRVNYGYTF. In DNA, the CDR3 is TGTGCCAGCAGCGTCCGGGACAGAGTGAACTATGGCTACACCTTC.

About this clonotype: Given the absence of the conserved phenylalanine or tryptophan at the CDR3 end, a read error is likely. This chain links TRBV13 with TRBJ2-7, with 7 bases matching TRBD2. V trimming: 1 base; J trimming: 0 bases; junction bases outside the gene matches: 0. Germline loops: CDR1 PRHDT, CDR2 FYEKMQ (reference sequence). The CDR3 length is 14 residues. CDR3 sequence reads: CASSLAGGSYEQYL. Written as DNA, the CDR3 is TGTGCCAGCAGCTTAGCGGGGGGCTCCTACGAGCAGTACCTC.

This clonotype was seen only a few times. The rearrangement links TRBV19 to TRBJ2-4; 7 positions agree with TRBD2. This CDR3 is built from 13 residues. CDR1 is LNHDA, CDR2 SQIVND, per germline (reference sequence). J lost 12 bases, V lost 5 bases, and 10 bases had no gene match. The CDR3, as DNA: TGTGCCAGTAGTCATACTGTACGGGAGGATCAGTACTTC. It encodes CASSHTVREDQYF.

About this clonotype itself: This could be a read error, since a much larger clone is one nucleotide away. The chain carries TRBV7-2 and TRBJ2-5, with D possibly being TRBD1 (8 bases). Germline loops: CDR1 SGHTA, CDR2 FQGNSA. The CDR3 has 14 amino acids. The CDR3 is CASSLQGARETLYF. In DNA, the CDR3 is TGTGCCAGCAGCTTACAGGGGGCGCGGGAGACCCTGTACTTC.

This clonotype was counted many times. The chain couples TRBV7-2 to TRBJ2-7; no reliable D call. This CDR3 is 13 amino acids long. The germline V gene encodes CDR1 SGHTA and CDR2 FQGNSA. Trimming removed 5 bases at V and 6 bases at J, with 14 bases between. The CDR3 coding sequence is TGTGCCAGCAGCCGGCGACTGGGCGGCGAGCAGTACTTC. Its translation: CASSRRLGGEQYF.

This clonotype was observed many times. The J gene is TRBJ2-3, the V gene TRBV7-2; D remains unclear. Germline V CDR1 and CDR2: SGHTA, FQGNSA. The CDR3 is 16 residues long. V gave up 0 bases and J gave up 5 bases, with 15 bases separating them. For the CDR3, the DNA is TGTGCCAGCAGCTTAGCGGCAAGGTCATTGGGAGATACGCAGTATTTT. Translation gives CASSLAARSLGDTQYF.

This clonotype was recorded at least ten times. The rearrangement uses TRBV12-3 or TRBV12-4 and TRBJ2-5, with D unclear. The CDR3 loop spans 12 amino acids. Trimming took 6 bases from V and 5 from J, leaving 10 bases between them. The CDR3 DNA reads TGTGCCAGCAGAACTAACGGCGAGACCCAGTACTTC. Translation gives CASRTNGETQYF.

As to this clonotype: It may be a read error: a sequence one base away is much more abundant. The chain couples TRBV9 to TRBJ1-3; possible D gene TRBD1, 5 bases. Per the germline V gene, CDR1 is SGDLS and CDR2 is YYNGEE. This CDR3 comprises 16 residues. The CDR3, as DNA: TGTGCCGGCAGCGCAGAAAGGGGTTCGTCTGGAAACACCATATATTTT. The encoded protein is CAGSAERGSSGNTIYF.

This clonotype was counted ten times or more. CDR3 sequence: CASSGIAGRRTDTQYF. The DNA for the CDR3 is TGTGCCAGCAGTGGGATAGCGGGGAGACGCACAGATACGCAGTATTTT. The genes are TRBV6-1 and TRBJ2-3, with 8 bases that match TRBD2. Looked up from germline, CDR1 is MNHNS and CDR2 is SASEGT. The V gene end was trimmed by 4 bases and the J gene end by 1 base; junction bases not matched to a gene: 7. The CDR3 runs 16 residues.

As to this clonotype: A much larger clone lies one base from this, so it may be a read error. The chain recombines TRBV9 with TRBJ2-1; TRBD1 matches at 7 bases. The CDR3 totals 15 residues. J gave up 6 bases and V 10 bases, and 16 bases lay outside the gene matches. From germline, CDR1 is SGDLS and CDR2 YYNGEE. Here the CDR3 reads CARTPRDSLCNEQFF. CDR3 DNA sequence: TGTGCCCGTACCCCACGGGACAGCCTTTGCAATGAGCAGTTCTTC.

The chain joins TRBV28 to TRBJ2-3; D gene uncertain. Trimming stripped 0 bases from V and 4 bases from J, with 11 bases between. The CDR3 runs 15 residues. The germline gives CDR1 MDHEN, CDR2 SYDVKM. CDR3 nucleotides: TGTGCCAGCAGTTTATGGGATAGGCAAGCAGATACGCAGTATTTT. This gives the protein CASSLWDRQADTQYF.

The chain is built from TRBV5-1 and TRBJ2-3, with TRBD1 matching over 9 bases. The germline V gene encodes CDR1 SGHRS and CDR2 YFSETQ. There are 15 residues in the CDR3. V dropped 3 bases and J dropped 3; count of bases not matched to a gene: 5. CDR3 amino acids: CASSSDRGNTDTQYF. The CDR3 DNA follows: TGCGCCAGCAGCTCCGACAGGGGGAATACAGATACGCAGTATTTT.

This clonotype appeared many times. The CDR3 DNA reads as TGCGCCAGCAGGGGACAGGGGCGCGGCACCTACGAGCAGTACTTC. Protein sequence: CASRGQGRGTYEQYF. This sequence joins TRBV10-2 and TRBJ2-7; the match to TRBD1 covers 10 bases. Germline lookup yields CDR1 WSHSY and CDR2 SAAADI. V trimming: 6 bases; J trimming: 2 bases; junction bases outside the gene matches: 7. CDR3 size: 15 residues.

This clonotype was found many times. This rearrangement joins TRBV29-1 to TRBJ2-5; the D gene is possibly TRBD2 (5 bases). V was cut by 4 bases and J by 6 bases, with 18 bases left in between. The CDR3 spans 14 residues. CDR1 is SQVTM, CDR2 ANQGSEA, per germline. This CDR3 reads CSVAQGSSTKTQYF. CDR3 nucleotide sequence: TGCAGCGTTGCCCAAGGGAGTTCTACGAAGACCCAGTACTTC.